This T cell receptor beta chain was sequenced for a study of T cell repertoires in cytomegalovirus infection. Worth noting for this clonotype: The antigen remains undetermined.

The CDR3 runs 12 residues. Trimming stripped 1 base from V and 15 bases from J, with 13 bases between. A single record per CDR3 protein comes from TCRdb applying MiXCR to the reads. The data show approximately 600,000 distinct CDR3 sequences, with 40% seen just once and about half held by the top ten. The origin of this receptor is a human donor in good health (CMV status not recorded). Some clones in this sample may be carry-over from other donors' samples. The source material was cultured PBMCs, sampled from culture after CMV antigen stimulation. This chain uses TRBV12-3 or TRBV12-4 with TRBJ2-1; tentatively, D is TRBD1 or TRBD2 (5 bases each). The CDR3 sequence is CASSLGEGLGFF. The CDR3 nucleotides are TGTGCCAGCAGTTTAGGAGAGGGGCTCGGGTTCTTC.